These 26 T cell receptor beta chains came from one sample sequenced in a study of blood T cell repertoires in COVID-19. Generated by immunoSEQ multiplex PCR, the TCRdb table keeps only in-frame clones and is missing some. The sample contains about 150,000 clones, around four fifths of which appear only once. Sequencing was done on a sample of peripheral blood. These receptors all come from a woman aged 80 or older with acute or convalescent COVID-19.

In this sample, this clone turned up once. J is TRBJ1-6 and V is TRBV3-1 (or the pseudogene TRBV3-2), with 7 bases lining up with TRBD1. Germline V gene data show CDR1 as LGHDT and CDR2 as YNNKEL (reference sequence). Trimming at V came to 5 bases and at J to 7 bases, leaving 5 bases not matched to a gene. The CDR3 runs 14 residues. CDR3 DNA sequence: TGTGCCAGCAGCTTAAGGGGACAGAATTCACCCCTCCACTTT. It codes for CASSLRGQNSPLHF.

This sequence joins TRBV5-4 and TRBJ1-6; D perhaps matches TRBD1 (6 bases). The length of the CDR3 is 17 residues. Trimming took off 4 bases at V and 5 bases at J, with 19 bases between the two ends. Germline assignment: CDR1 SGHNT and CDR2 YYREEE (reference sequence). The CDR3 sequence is CASSHSPGAGDNSPLHF. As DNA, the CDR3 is TGTGCCAGCAGCCATAGCCCGGGGGCGGGGGATAATTCACCCCTCCACTTT.

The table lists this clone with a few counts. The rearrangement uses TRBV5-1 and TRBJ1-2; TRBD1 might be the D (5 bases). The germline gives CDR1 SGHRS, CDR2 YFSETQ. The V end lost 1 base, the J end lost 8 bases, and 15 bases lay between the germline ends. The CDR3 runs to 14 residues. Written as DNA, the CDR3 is TGCGCCAGCAGCTTGCTTCAGGGCGAGAACGGCTACACCTTC. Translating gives CASSLLQGENGYTF.

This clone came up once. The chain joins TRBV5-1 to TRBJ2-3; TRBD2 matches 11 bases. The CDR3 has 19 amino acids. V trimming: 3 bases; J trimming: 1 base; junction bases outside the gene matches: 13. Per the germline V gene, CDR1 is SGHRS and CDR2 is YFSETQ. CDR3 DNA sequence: TGCGCCAGCAGCTCATCACTTTTAGCGGGAGGGCCCGGCACAGATACGCAGTATTTT. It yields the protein CASSSSLLAGGPGTDTQYF.

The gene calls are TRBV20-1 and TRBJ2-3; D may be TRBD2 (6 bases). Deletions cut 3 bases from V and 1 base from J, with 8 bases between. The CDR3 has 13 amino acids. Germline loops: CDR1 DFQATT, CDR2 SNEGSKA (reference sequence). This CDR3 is CSASPGGTDTQYF. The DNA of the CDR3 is TGCAGTGCTAGTCCGGGAGGCACAGATACGCAGTATTTT.

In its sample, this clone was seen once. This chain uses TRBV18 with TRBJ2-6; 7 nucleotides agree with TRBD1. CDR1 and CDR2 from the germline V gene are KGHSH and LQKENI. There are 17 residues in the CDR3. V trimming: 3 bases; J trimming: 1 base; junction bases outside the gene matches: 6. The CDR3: CASSPTGSPSGANVLTF. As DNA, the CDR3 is TGTGCCAGCTCACCGACAGGGTCCCCTTCTGGGGCCAACGTCCTGACTTTC.

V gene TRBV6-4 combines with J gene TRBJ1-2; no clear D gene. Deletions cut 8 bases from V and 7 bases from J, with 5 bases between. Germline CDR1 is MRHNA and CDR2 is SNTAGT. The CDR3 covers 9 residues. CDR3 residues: CASAGGYTF. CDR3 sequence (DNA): TGTGCCAGCGCCGGTGGCTACACCTTC.

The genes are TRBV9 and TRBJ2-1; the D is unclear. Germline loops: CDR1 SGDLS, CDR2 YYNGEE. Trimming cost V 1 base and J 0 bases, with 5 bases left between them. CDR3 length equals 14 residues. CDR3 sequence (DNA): TGTGCCAGCAGCGTAATGAGCTCCTACAATGAGCAGTTCTTC. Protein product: CASSVMSSYNEQFF.

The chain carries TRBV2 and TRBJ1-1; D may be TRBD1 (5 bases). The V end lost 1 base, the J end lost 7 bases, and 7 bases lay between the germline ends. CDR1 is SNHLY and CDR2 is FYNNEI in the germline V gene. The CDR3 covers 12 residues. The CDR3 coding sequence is TGTGCCAGCAGTGAAGAGGGGTATGAAGCTTTCTTT. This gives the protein CASSEEGYEAFF.

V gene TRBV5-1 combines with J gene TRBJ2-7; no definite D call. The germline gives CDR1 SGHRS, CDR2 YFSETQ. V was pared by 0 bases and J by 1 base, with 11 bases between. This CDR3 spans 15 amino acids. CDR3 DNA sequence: TGCGCCAGCAGCTTGGGAGGTGTGGGTTCCTACGAGCAGTACTTC. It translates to CASSLGGVGSYEQYF. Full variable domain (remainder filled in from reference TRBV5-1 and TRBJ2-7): KAGVTQTPRYLIKTRGQQVTLSCSPISGHRSVSWYQQTPGQGLQFLFEYFSETQRNKGNFPGRFSGRQFSNSRSEMNVSTLELGDSALYLCASSLGGVGSYEQYFGPGTRLTVT.

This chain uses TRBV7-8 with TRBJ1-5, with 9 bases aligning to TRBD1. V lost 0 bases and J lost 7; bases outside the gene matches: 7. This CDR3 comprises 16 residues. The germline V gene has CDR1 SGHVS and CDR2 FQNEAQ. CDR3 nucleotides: TGTGCCAGCAGCTTAGCGCGGGGACAGGGTGGGCAGCCCCAGCATTTT. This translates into CASSLARGQGGQPQHF. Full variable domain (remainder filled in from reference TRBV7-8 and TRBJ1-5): GAGVSQSPRYKVAKRGQDVALRCDPISGHVSLFWYQQALGQGPEFLTYFQNEAQLDKSGLPSDRFFAERPEGSVSTLKIQRTQQEDSAVYLCASSLARGQGGQPQHFGDGTRLSIL.

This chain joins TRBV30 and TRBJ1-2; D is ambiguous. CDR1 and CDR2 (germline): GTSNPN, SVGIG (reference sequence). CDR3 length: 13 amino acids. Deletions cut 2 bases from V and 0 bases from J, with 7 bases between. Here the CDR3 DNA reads TGTGCCTGGAGTCAGGCAGCTAACTATGGCTACACCTTC. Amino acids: CAWSQAANYGYTF.

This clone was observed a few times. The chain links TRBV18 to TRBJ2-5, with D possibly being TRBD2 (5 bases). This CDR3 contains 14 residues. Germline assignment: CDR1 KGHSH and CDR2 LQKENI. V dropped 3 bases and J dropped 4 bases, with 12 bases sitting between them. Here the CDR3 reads CASSPSSGPETQYF. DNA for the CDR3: TGTGCCAGCTCACCCTCGAGCGGACCAGAGACCCAGTACTTC.

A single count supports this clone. The chain's CDR3 is CASSPLEGASYEQYF. CDR3 in DNA: TGTGCCAGCAGTCCACTCGAGGGGGCCTCCTACGAGCAGTACTTC. V gene TRBV6-6 combines with J gene TRBJ2-7, with 7 nucleotides matching TRBD1. Trimming cost V 5 bases and J 0 bases; bases outside gene matches: 7. The germline gives CDR1 MNHNY, CDR2 SVGAGI (reference sequence). This CDR3 comprises 15 residues.

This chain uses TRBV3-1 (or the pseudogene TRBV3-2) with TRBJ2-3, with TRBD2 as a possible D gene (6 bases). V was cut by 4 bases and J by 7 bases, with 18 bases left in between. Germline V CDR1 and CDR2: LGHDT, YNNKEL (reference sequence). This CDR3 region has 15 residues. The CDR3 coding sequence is TGTGCCAGCAGCCCTAGCGAAATCGTTTTTAATACGCAGTATTTT. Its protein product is CASSPSEIVFNTQYF.

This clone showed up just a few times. CDR3: CASSLGLGEYEQYF. CDR3 DNA: TGTGCCAGCAGCCTTGGACTAGGGGAGTACGAGCAGTACTTC. This chain uses TRBV5-4 with TRBJ2-7, with TRBD2 matching 7 bases. V shed 4 bases and J 4 bases; nucleotides not matched to a gene: 8. Germline CDR1 reads SGHNT; CDR2 reads YYREEE (reference sequence). The CDR3 covers 14 residues.

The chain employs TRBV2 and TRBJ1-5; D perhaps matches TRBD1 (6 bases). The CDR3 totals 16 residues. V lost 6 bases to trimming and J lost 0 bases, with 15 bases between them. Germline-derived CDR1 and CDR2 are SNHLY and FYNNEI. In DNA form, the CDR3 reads TGTGCCAGCAGGGGGGGGACAACGTATAGCAATCAGCCCCAGCATTTT. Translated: CASRGGTTYSNQPQHF.

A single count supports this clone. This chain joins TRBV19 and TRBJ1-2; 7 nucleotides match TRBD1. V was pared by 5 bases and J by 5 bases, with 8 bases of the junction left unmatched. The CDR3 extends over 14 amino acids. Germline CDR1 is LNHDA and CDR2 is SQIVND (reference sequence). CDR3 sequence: CASSFGQVPYGYTF. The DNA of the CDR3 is TGTGCCAGTAGTTTTGGACAGGTACCGTATGGCTACACCTTC.

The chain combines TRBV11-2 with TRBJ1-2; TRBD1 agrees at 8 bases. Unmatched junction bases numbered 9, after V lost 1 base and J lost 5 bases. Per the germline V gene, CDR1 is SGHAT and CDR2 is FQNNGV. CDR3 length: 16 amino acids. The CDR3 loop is CASSLGGQAKPYGYTF. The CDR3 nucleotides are TGTGCCAGCAGCTTAGGGGGACAGGCCAAACCTTATGGCTACACCTTC.

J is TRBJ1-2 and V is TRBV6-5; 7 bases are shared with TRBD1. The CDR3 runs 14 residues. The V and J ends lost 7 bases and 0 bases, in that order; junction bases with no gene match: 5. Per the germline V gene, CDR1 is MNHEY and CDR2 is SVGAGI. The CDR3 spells CASTGQAANYGYTF. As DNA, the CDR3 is TGTGCCAGCACCGGACAGGCAGCTAACTATGGCTACACCTTC.

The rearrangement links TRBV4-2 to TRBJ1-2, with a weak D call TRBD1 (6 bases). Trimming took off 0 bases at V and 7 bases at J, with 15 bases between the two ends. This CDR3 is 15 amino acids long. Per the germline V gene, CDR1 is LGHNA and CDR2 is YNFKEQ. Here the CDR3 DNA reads TGTGCCAGCAGCCAAGAAGATGGCAGGGGCGGTGGCTACACCTTC. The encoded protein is CASSQEDGRGGGYTF.

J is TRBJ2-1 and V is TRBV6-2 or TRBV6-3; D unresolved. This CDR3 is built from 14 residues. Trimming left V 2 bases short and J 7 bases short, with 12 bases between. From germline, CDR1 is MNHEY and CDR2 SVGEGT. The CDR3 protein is CASSYPLVLNEQFF. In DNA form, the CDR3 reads TGTGCCAGCAGTTACCCCCTAGTCTTAAATGAGCAGTTCTTC.

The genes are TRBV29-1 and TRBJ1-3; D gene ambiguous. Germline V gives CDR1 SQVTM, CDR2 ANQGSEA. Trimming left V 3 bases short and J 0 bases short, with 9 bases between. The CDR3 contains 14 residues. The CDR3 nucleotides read TGCAGCGTTGACCCCCTAGACTCTGGAAACACCATATATTTT. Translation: CSVDPLDSGNTIYF.

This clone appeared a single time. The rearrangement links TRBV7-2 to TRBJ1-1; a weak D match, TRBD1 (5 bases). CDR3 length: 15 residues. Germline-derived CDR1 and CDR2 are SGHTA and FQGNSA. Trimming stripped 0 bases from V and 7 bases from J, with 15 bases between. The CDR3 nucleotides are TGTGCCAGCAGCTTAGCGCAGGGAGGGTTAGGTGAAGCTTTCTTT. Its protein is CASSLAQGGLGEAFF. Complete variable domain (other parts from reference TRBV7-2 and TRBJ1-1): GAGVSQSPSNKVTEKGKDVELRCDPISGHTALYWYRQSLGQGLEFLIYFQGNSAPDKSGLPSDRFSAERTGGSVSTLTIQRTQQEDSAVYLCASSLAQGGLGEAFFGQGTRLTVV.

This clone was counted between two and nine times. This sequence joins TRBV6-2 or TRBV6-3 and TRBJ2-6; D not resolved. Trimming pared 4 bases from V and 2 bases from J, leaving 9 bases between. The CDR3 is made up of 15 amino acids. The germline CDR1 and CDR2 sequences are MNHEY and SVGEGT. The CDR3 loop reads CASSLREPGANVLTF. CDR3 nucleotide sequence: TGTGCCAGCAGTTTGCGCGAACCTGGGGCCAACGTCCTGACTTTC.

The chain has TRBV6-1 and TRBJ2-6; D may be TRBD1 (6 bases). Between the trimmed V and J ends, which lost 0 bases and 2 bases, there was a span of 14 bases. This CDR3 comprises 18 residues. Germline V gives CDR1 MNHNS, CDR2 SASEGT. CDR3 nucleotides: TGTGCCAGCAGTGAAGCGTACGGACAGTCTGCTGGGGCCAACGTCCTGACTTTC. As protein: CASSEAYGQSAGANVLTF.